Included here is one T cell receptor beta chain sequence, with context. The antigen is unknown. The germline V gene has CDR1 SGDLS and CDR2 YYNGEE. Trimming took off 0 bases at V and 0 bases at J, with 9 bases between the two ends. This CDR3 is built from 16 residues. The data derive from a study of CD8+CD57+ T cells in acquired aplastic anemia. Study-wide findings and caveats: Patients and controls had in common 25 to 30 CD8+ CDR3 sequences.

The template used for profiling TCR beta VDJ and CDR3 was genomic DNA. TCRdb passed the reads through MiXCR, listing each CDR3 protein once. The sample includes approximately 270,000 distinct CDR3 sequences, 45% to 65% of them seen just once. The sequenced material came from sorted CD4+, CD8+, or CD8+CD57+ T cells (not recorded which) from PBMCs. This clonotype originated in a human donor with severe aplastic anemia or a healthy control (not recorded which). V is TRBV9 and J is TRBJ2-2; D perhaps matches TRBD2 (5 bases). In nucleotides, the CDR3 is TGTGCCAGCAGCGTAGTCGGGAATCCGAACACCGGGGAGCTGTTTTTT. It translates to CASSVVGNPNTGELFF.